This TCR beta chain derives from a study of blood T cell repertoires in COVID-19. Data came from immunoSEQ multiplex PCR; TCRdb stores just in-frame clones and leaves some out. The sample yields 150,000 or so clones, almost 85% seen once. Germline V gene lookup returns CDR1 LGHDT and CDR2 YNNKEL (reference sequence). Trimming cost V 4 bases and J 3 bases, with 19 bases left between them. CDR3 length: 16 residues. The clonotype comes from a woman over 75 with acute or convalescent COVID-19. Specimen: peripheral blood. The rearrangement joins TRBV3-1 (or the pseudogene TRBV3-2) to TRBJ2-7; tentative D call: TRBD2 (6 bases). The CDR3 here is CASSPRTNRNYYEQYF. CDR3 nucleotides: TGTGCCAGCAGCCCAAGGACTAACCGAAACTACTACGAGCAGTACTTC.